This TCR beta chain was recorded in a study of cytomegalovirus exposure and HLA in healthy donors. Points from the study as a whole: V- and J-gene trimming of TCR beta was linked (in a later analysis) to a missense DCLRE1C variant.

Vbeta (60) and Jbeta (13) primers were used in the PCR. Assay: immunoSEQ multiplex PCR; the TCRdb copy retains only in-frame clones and omits some. This sample has fewer than 120,000 clones, with 79% found just once. Notes on this clone: What it recognizes is unknown.

There are 16 residues in the CDR3. V was pared by 0 bases and J by 1 base, with 3 bases of the junction left unmatched. Germline CDR1 and CDR2: LGHNA and YNFKEQ. The origin of this receptor is a man aged 25-45 years in good health and CMV-seropositive. The sequenced sample was PBMCs. The chain has TRBV4-2 and TRBJ2-7, with TRBD2 matching over 10 bases. CDR3 in DNA: TGTGCCAGCAGCCAAGATCTAGCGGGGGCTTCCTACGAGCAGTACTTC. Protein sequence: CASSQDLAGASYEQYF.